A single sample is the source of the 25 T cell receptor beta chains below, sequenced in a study of Tregs in tolerant kidney transplant recipients. Generated by immunoSEQ multiplex PCR, the TCRdb table keeps only in-frame clones and is missing some. The sample shows 50,000 to 80,000 clones, around 98% of them seen only once. The sample in question was Tregs from blood, obtained before the transplant. The receptors originated from a human donor who received a combined kidney and bone marrow transplant.

The gene calls are TRBV5-1 and TRBJ2-7; 9 bases line up with TRBD1. CDR3 length equals 13 residues. CDR1 and CDR2 from the germline V gene are SGHRS and YFSETQ. J gave up 5 bases and V 5 bases, and 5 bases lay outside the gene matches. The CDR3 DNA sequence: TGCGCCAGCAGACGGGGACAGGGCCACGAGCAGTACTTC. Translating gives CASRRGQGHEQYF.

The V gene is TRBV7-3, the J gene TRBJ1-2, with a weak D call TRBD1 (6 bases). Germline V gene lookup returns CDR1 SGHTA and CDR2 FQGTGA. V was clipped by 4 bases and J by 4 bases, with 10 bases between them. This CDR3 spans 13 amino acids. CDR3 protein: CASSSSTGYGYTF. CDR3 sequence (DNA): TGTGCCAGCAGCTCGTCGACAGGCTATGGCTACACCTTC.

This clone was seen a single time. V is TRBV5-5 and J is TRBJ2-5; the match to TRBD1 covers 7 bases. V gave up 1 base and J gave up 2 bases; unmatched junction bases: 5. Germline lookup yields CDR1 SGHKS and CDR2 YYEKEE (reference sequence). The CDR3 contains 15 residues. The CDR3: CASSLLGGFQETQYF. The CDR3, as DNA: TGTGCCAGCAGCTTGCTAGGGGGCTTTCAAGAGACCCAGTACTTC.

This rearrangement joins TRBV5-6 to TRBJ1-2, with D perhaps TRBD1 (6 bases). V shed 2 bases and J shed 1 base, with 9 bases lying between them. Germline V gene lookup returns CDR1 SGHDT and CDR2 YYEEEE. The CDR3 covers 14 residues. The CDR3 DNA reads as TGTGCCAGCAGCTTACAGGGTGTTAACTATGGCTACACCTTC. It specifies CASSLQGVNYGYTF.

Only one count was recorded for this clone. The chain carries TRBV29-1 and TRBJ1-5; the D is unclear. The V end lost 7 bases, the J end lost 3 bases, and 10 bases lay between the germline ends. CDR3 size: 12 residues. Germline assignment: CDR1 SQVTM and CDR2 ANQGSEA. CDR3 in amino acids: CSAGSANQPQHF. CDR3 DNA sequence: TGCAGCGCTGGGAGCGCCAATCAGCCCCAGCATTTT. Filled out from reference TRBV29-1 and TRBJ1-5, the complete variable domain reads SAVISQKPSRDICQRGTSLTIQCQVDSQVTMMFWYRQQPGQSLTLIATANQGSEATYESGFVIDKFPISRPNLTFSTLTVSNMSPEDSSIYLCSAGSANQPQHFGDGTRLSIL.

This chain connects TRBV5-1 to TRBJ2-5; TRBD2 is a possible D gene (5 bases). The CDR3 consists of 15 residues. CDR1 is SGHRS, CDR2 YFSETQ, per germline. With 2 bases removed from V and 5 bases from J, the gap between germline ends came to 16 bases. The CDR3 coding sequence is TGCGCCAGCAGCTTAAACCCCCTTGGAGGCGAGACCCAGTACTTC. Its translation is CASSLNPLGGETQYF.

On this clone: The germline gene is not matched at one end of the junction; a read error may be the cause. The chain has TRBV2 and TRBJ1-2; 8 bases fit TRBD1. This CDR3 is 15 amino acids long. CDR1 is SNHLY, CDR2 FYNNEI, per germline. The CDR3 loop reads CARSELAGGLYGYTF. The DNA for the CDR3 is TGTGCCAGAAGTGAATTGGCAGGGGGCCTCTATGGCTACACCTTC. The full variable domain, rest sourced from reference TRBV2 and TRBJ1-2, is EPEVTQTPSHQVTQMGQEVILRCVPISNHLYFYWYRQILGQKVEFLVSFYNNEISEKSEIFDDQFSVERPDGSNFTLKIRSTKLEDSAMYFCARSELAGGLYGYTFGSGTRLTVV.

The chain is built from TRBV21-1 and TRBJ1-5; TRBD1 is taken as the D call from the table, unchecked against the DNA. TRBV21-1 has pseudogene status. CDR3 length equals 18 residues. CDR3 DNA: TGTGCCAGCAGCAAAGCCCGGACAGAGAAAAATAGCAATCAGCCCCAGCATTTT. Encoded protein: CASSKARTEKNSNQPQHF.

The rearrangement uses TRBV9 and TRBJ2-1; 11 nucleotides line up with TRBD2. There are 17 residues in the CDR3. Per the germline V gene, CDR1 is SGDLS and CDR2 is YYNGEE. With V trimmed by 0 bases and J by 6 bases, 8 bases remained unmatched. The CDR3 sequence: CASSVVGLAGGPNEQFF. The CDR3 DNA reads TGTGCCAGCAGCGTAGTGGGATTAGCGGGAGGGCCCAATGAGCAGTTCTTC.

The chain couples TRBV6-6 to TRBJ1-6; no clear D gene. V dropped 6 bases and J dropped 6 bases, with 15 bases sitting between them. Germline CDR1 reads MNHNY; CDR2 reads SVGAGI (reference sequence). The CDR3 is 15 residues long. The CDR3 region is CASSFDEARNSPLHF. The CDR3 nucleotides are TGTGCCAGCAGCTTCGACGAGGCCCGTAATTCACCCCTCCACTTT.

The chain links TRBV28 to TRBJ2-7, with 7 bases identical to TRBD2. J was trimmed by 3 bases and V by 7 bases; bases with no gene match: 9. The CDR3 is 14 amino acids. From germline, CDR1 is MDHEN and CDR2 SYDVKM. The CDR3: CASTQGLKNYEQYF. The CDR3 coding sequence is TGTGCCAGCACGCAGGGACTAAAAAACTACGAGCAGTACTTC.

The CDR3 is CASSPSPTGHRNTIYF. The CDR3 nucleotides are TGCGCCAGCAGCCCTTCACCGACAGGGCATAGAAACACCATATATTTT. The rearrangement links TRBV5-1 to TRBJ1-3; TRBD1 agrees at 7 bases. CDR3 length equals 16 residues. CDR1 and CDR2 from the germline V gene are SGHRS and YFSETQ. Trimming removed 4 bases from V and 5 bases from J; junction bases left unmatched: 12.

CDR3: CASSTRLASHEQYF. CDR3 DNA sequence: TGTGCCAGCAGCACCCGACTAGCGTCCCACGAGCAGTACTTC. The chain has TRBV7-2 and TRBJ2-7; 8 bases align to TRBD2. CDR3 length: 14 residues. From germline, CDR1 is SGHTA and CDR2 FQGNSA. Unmatched junction bases numbered 8, after V lost 5 bases and J lost 5 bases.

The CDR3 is CASSLVGTGGVNQPQHF. The CDR3 nucleotides are TGTGCCAGCAGCTTAGTGGGGACAGGGGGCGTCAATCAGCCCCAGCATTTT. The V gene is TRBV7-2, the J gene TRBJ1-5; 12 nucleotides agree with TRBD1. CDR1 and CDR2 (germline): SGHTA, FQGNSA. This CDR3 contains 17 residues. J gave up 3 bases and V 1 base, and 4 bases lay outside the gene matches.

This chain connects TRBV4-3 to TRBJ2-3; TRBD2 matches 8 bases. Germline-derived CDR1 and CDR2 are LGHNA and YSLEER. J gave up 8 bases and V 0 bases, and 7 bases lay outside the gene matches. This CDR3 has 15 residues. The CDR3 spells CASSQEPAGVGTQYF. Written as DNA, the CDR3 is TGCGCCAGCAGCCAAGAACCAGCGGGAGTCGGTACGCAGTATTTT.

The chain combines TRBV27 with TRBJ1-4, with 8 bases aligning to TRBD1. V trimming: 5 bases; J trimming: 10 bases; junction bases outside the gene matches: 9. Per the germline V gene, CDR1 is MNHEY and CDR2 is SMNVEV (reference sequence). The CDR3 is 14 amino acids. The CDR3: CASSPGDRIAKLFF. The CDR3 DNA reads as TGTGCCAGCAGTCCCGGGGACAGGATCGCAAAACTGTTTTTT.

This clone was counted once. In nucleotides, the CDR3 is TGTGCCAGCAGTTTTGCCCCCGGGGACACTGAAGCTTTCTTT. As protein: CASSFAPGDTEAFF. This chain uses TRBV5-4 with TRBJ1-1; no definite D call. With 5 bases removed from V and 3 bases from J, the gap between germline ends came to 14 bases. CDR1 is SGHNT, CDR2 YYREEE, per germline (reference sequence). This CDR3 has 14 amino acids.

For the CDR3, the DNA is TGTGCCACCAGCAGAGAGCAAGCCTCCTACGAGCAGTACTTC. Its translation is CATSREQASYEQYF. The chain uses TRBV15 and TRBJ2-7, with D unclear. Germline V CDR1 and CDR2: LNHNV, YYDKDF (reference sequence). V shed 0 bases and J shed 0 bases, with 6 bases lying between them. This CDR3 region has 14 residues.

The chain combines TRBV21-1 with TRBJ2-1; the D call in the table, TRBD2, was not verified against the DNA. TRBV21-1 is assigned pseudogene status. The CDR3 runs 18 residues. Written as DNA, the CDR3 is TGTGCCAGCAGCGGTGGACTAGCGGGAGGGTTCTCCTACAATGAGCAGTTCTTC. Its protein is CASSGGLAGGFSYNEQFF.

The chain couples TRBV9 to TRBJ1-3, with TRBD1 as a possible D gene (5 bases). CDR3 length: 17 amino acids. V dropped 3 bases and J dropped 0 bases, with 16 bases sitting between them. Germline-derived CDR1 and CDR2 are SGDLS and YYNGEE. The DNA of the CDR3 is TGTGCCAGCAGCGGGACGGACACATCATACTCTGGAAACACCATATATTTT. Residues: CASSGTDTSYSGNTIYF.

This chain connects TRBV11-3 to TRBJ2-1, with a possible D match to TRBD2 (6 bases). Trimming left V 3 bases short and J 7 bases short, with 10 bases between. Germline V gene data show CDR1 as SGHNT and CDR2 as YENEEA. The CDR3 extends over 13 amino acids. CDR3 amino acids: CASSFSSANEQFF. The CDR3 DNA reads as TGTGCCAGCAGCTTCTCTAGCGCGAATGAGCAGTTCTTC.

The V call is TRBV7-3, the J call TRBJ2-2, with a tentative D call TRBD2 (6 bases). This CDR3 contains 19 residues. V lost 1 base to trimming and J lost 1 base, with 19 bases between them. CDR1 and CDR2 from the germline V gene are SGHTA and FQGTGA. The CDR3 spells CASSLMPRAGSGNTGELFF. The DNA of the CDR3 is TGTGCCAGCAGCTTAATGCCAAGGGCCGGGAGTGGGAACACCGGGGAGCTGTTTTTT. Full variable domain (rest looked up from reference TRBV7-3 and TRBJ2-2): GAGVSQTPSNKVTEKGKYVELRCDPISGHTALYWYRQSLGQGPEFLIYFQGTGAADDSGLPNDRFFAVRPEGSVSTLKIQRTERGDSAVYLCASSLMPRAGSGNTGELFFGEGSRLTVL.

The chain couples TRBV7-3 to TRBJ1-2; 8 nucleotides align to TRBD1. The germline CDR1 and CDR2 sequences are SGHTA and FQGTGA. After removal of 0 bases from V and 5 bases from J, the junction contained 5 bases not matched to a gene. CDR3 length: 15 residues. In DNA form, the CDR3 reads TGTGCCAGCAGCTTAACCCAGGGGGCGTTTTATGGCTACACCTTC. Residues: CASSLTQGAFYGYTF.

This sequence joins TRBV19 and TRBJ1-2; TRBD1 matches at 9 bases. The V segment lost 6 bases and the J segment 5 bases; nucleotides outside the gene matches: 4. Germline CDR1 is LNHDA and CDR2 is SQIVND (reference sequence). The CDR3 covers 13 residues. The CDR3, as DNA: TGTGCCAGTAGAAAAGGGACAGGGTATGGCTACACCTTC. Protein sequence: CASRKGTGYGYTF.

V is TRBV7-8 and J is TRBJ1-1; D unresolved. The CDR3 length is 13 residues. Per the germline V gene, CDR1 is SGHVS and CDR2 is FQNEAQ. Trimming cost V 3 bases and J 2 bases, with 7 bases left between them. CDR3 sequence: CASSFTVNTEAFF. The CDR3 DNA sequence: TGTGCCAGCAGCTTCACGGTTAACACTGAAGCTTTCTTT.